A selection of T cell receptor beta chains follows, all from one sample in a study of T cell responses to AZD1222 COVID-19 vaccine. The protocol was immunoSEQ multiplex PCR, while the TCRdb copy is restricted to in-frame clones and leaves out a portion. The table records tens of thousands of clones, around nine tenths of them present only once. The source material was peripheral blood, sampled on day 0 of AZD1222 vaccination. The receptors come from an adult in good health. CDR3s include the opening cysteine and the closing phenylalanine or tryptophan. Each record gives: clone size, V gene, J gene, D gene, CDR3 DNA, CDR3 protein. D genes are given only for firm matches. A clone size is listed for some rows: how often the clone was seen (once, few, many), or a class if it is expanded.

size: .; V: TRBV27; J: TRBJ2-7; D: .; DNA: TGTGCCAGCAGTTTAGCGGGGATGGGGGCCTACGAGCAGTACTTC; CDR3: CASSLAGMGAYEQYF
size: .; V: TRBV3-1/TRBV3-2; J: TRBJ2-5; D: TRBD1; DNA: TGTGCCAGCAGCCCGCCTACAGGGGCACAAGAGACCCAGTACTTC; CDR3: CASSPPTGAQETQYF
size: .; V: TRBV6-5; J: TRBJ1-1; D: .; DNA: TGTGCCAGCAGTCCGGGGAGCGGTGAAGCTTTCTTT; CDR3: CASSPGSGEAFF
size: few; V: TRBV30; J: TRBJ1-1; D: .; DNA: TGTGCCTGGAGTAAGAACCAAAACCACCGACCTGAAGCTTTCTTT; CDR3: CAWSKNQNHRPEAFF
size: once; V: TRBV3-1/TRBV3-2; J: TRBJ1-6; D: .; DNA: TGTGCCAGCAGCTTTGCCCGGGGGGGAAGTAGTTCACCCCTCCACTTT; CDR3: CASSFARGGSSSPLHF
size: .; V: TRBV15; J: TRBJ1-2; D: .; DNA: TGTGCCACCAGCAGAGCCGAGGGACTCCCGAGCTCCTATGGCTACACCTTC; CDR3: CATSRAEGLPSSYGYTF
size: .; V: TRBV4-3; J: TRBJ2-7; D: .; DNA: TGCGCCAGCAGCCAAGATAACATCCGCTCCTACGAGCAGTACTTC; CDR3: CASSQDNIRSYEQYF
size: .; V: TRBV2; J: TRBJ1-2; D: TRBD1; DNA: TGTGCCAGACGACCGGGACAGTATACTAACTATGGCTACACCTTC; CDR3: CARRPGQYTNYGYTF
size: .; V: TRBV27; J: TRBJ2-3; D: .; DNA: TGTGCCAGCAGATCAGGGGCCATCACAGATACGCAGTATTTT; CDR3: CASRSGAITDTQYF
size: .; V: TRBV12-3/TRBV12-4; J: TRBJ1-2; D: .; DNA: TGTGCCAGCAGCCAAGGAGGGGTCTATGGCTACACCTTC; CDR3: CASSQGGVYGYTF
size: .; V: TRBV7-3; J: TRBJ2-1; D: TRBD2; DNA: TGTGCCAGCAGCCTCGGACTAGCCTCCTACAATGAGCAGTTCTTC; CDR3: CASSLGLASYNEQFF
size: .; V: TRBV29-1; J: TRBJ2-4; D: .; DNA: TGCAGCGTTCCGGGTCTAGGAGGGGACATTCAGTACTTC; CDR3: CSVPGLGGDIQYF
size: .; V: TRBV6-2/TRBV6-3; J: TRBJ2-1; D: .; DNA: TGTGCCAGCAGTCCCGGTTCCGCCGATTACAATGAGCAGTTCTTC; CDR3: CASSPGSADYNEQFF
size: .; V: TRBV3-1/TRBV3-2; J: TRBJ2-3; D: .; DNA: TGTGCCAGCAGACTCGAAGGGGGTACGCAGTATTTT; CDR3: CASRLEGGTQYF
size: .; V: TRBV3-1/TRBV3-2; J: TRBJ1-2; D: .; DNA: TGTGCCAGCAGCCAAGTGGGATCAGGGGGCTACACCTTC; CDR3: CASSQVGSGGYTF
size: .; V: TRBV9; J: TRBJ2-1; D: TRBD1; DNA: TGTGCCAGCAGCACCGGACAGGGGGAGAATGAGCAGTTCTTC; CDR3: CASSTGQGENEQFF
size: .; V: TRBV10-2; J: TRBJ1-1; D: .; DNA: TGCGCCAGCAGCACAGGGTCAGGACCTGAAGCTTTCTTT; CDR3: CASSTGSGPEAFF
size: .; V: TRBV5-1; J: TRBJ1-6; D: .; DNA: TGCGCCAGCAGCTTGGCCCCAGCAGTATACTCACCCCTCCACTTT; CDR3: CASSLAPAVYSPLHF
size: .; V: TRBV29-1; J: TRBJ2-3; D: .; DNA: TGCAGCGTTGGGGGGGAGGGCACAGATACGCAGTATTTT; CDR3: CSVGGEGTDTQYF
size: .; V: TRBV5-1; J: TRBJ2-1; D: TRBD2; DNA: TGCGCCAGCAGCTTAGCGGGAAGGGGACGCAATGAGCAGTTCTTC; CDR3: CASSLAGRGRNEQFF
size: .; V: TRBV7-3; J: TRBJ2-1; D: .; DNA: TGTGCCAGCAGCTTTCAGGGACGGCTGAACAATGAGCAGTTCTTC; CDR3: CASSFQGRLNNEQFF
size: .; V: TRBV27; J: TRBJ2-1; D: TRBD2; DNA: TGTGCCAGCAGTTTAAGCCTAGCGGCCTACAATGAGCAGTTCTTC; CDR3: CASSLSLAAYNEQFF
size: .; V: TRBV7-3; J: TRBJ2-7; D: .; DNA: TGTGCCAGCAGCCTCCGACACTCGGGGGAGCAGTACTTC; CDR3: CASSLRHSGEQYF
size: .; V: TRBV4-3; J: TRBJ2-1; D: TRBD1; DNA: TGCGCCAGCAGCCAGGGGACAGGGGACAATGAGCAGTTCTTC; CDR3: CASSQGTGDNEQFF